This T cell receptor beta chain was captured by sequencing in a study of T cells in Graves' hyperthyroidism and ophthalmopathy. Study-wide background: Staff took peripheral blood when the initial diagnosis was made, before any treatment began.

There were TCR beta CDR3 regions amplified from RNA transcripts. With the HTBI primer set, the TCR CDR3 went through a first round of RT-PCR. One entry per CDR3 protein results from TCRdb running MiXCR on the multiplex PCR reads. Here the sample spans 250,000 or so distinct CDR3 sequences, less than 20% being singletons. More than 8.5 ml of fresh peripheral blood supplied the PBMCs. CDR3 length: 14 amino acids. CDR1 is SNHLY, CDR2 FYNNEI, per germline. Unmatched junction bases numbered 6, after V lost 6 bases and J lost 5 bases. This clonotype was detected ten times or more. Its antigen is currently unknown. General study points: Ophthalmopathy cases were set apart from stable hyperthyroidism by a 13 V-J model. Clonotypes that were expanded in thyroid above 0.001 mostly appeared in blood too.

The material sequenced was blood. The origin of this receptor is a woman between 18 and 29 years old with Graves' ophthalmopathy. The chain combines TRBV2 with TRBJ2-3; 9 nucleotides agree with TRBD1. CDR3 amino acids: CASSSGTGRDTQYF. The DNA for the CDR3 is TGTGCCAGCAGCTCCGGGACAGGGAGAGATACGCAGTATTTT. Using reference TRBV2 and TRBJ2-3 for the parts outside the CDR3, the full variable domain is EPEVTQTPSHQVTQMGQEVILRCVPISNHLYFYWYRQILGQKVEFLVSFYNNEISEKSEIFDDQFSVERPDGSNFTLKIRSTKLEDSAMYFCASSSGTGRDTQYFGPGTRLTVL.